This paragraph covers one TCR beta chain sequence. Its target is unknown. V dropped 2 bases and J dropped 8 bases, with 10 bases sitting between them. Germline assignment: CDR1 KGHSH and CDR2 LQKENI. CDR3 length: 13 amino acids. This sample was included in a study of cytomegalovirus exposure and HLA in healthy donors. Libraries were prepared by immunoSEQ multiplex PCR; TCRdb keeps only in-frame clonotypes and omits some of them. The sample yields about 160,000 clones, 86% seen once. Study-wide results and limits: A list of approximately 160 TCR beta chains associated with cytomegalovirus was given. While the bulk of TCR sequences proved rare, some public TCRs turned up in many donors.

The chain recombines TRBV18 with TRBJ2-1; weak D call: TRBD1 (6 bases). The sequencing sample was made of PBMCs. The receptor's source is a woman in her 30s in good health and CMV-seronegative. CDR3 nucleotide sequence: TGTGCCAGCTCACCAACAGGGTTGGATGAGCAGTTCTTC. The encoded protein is CASSPTGLDEQFF.